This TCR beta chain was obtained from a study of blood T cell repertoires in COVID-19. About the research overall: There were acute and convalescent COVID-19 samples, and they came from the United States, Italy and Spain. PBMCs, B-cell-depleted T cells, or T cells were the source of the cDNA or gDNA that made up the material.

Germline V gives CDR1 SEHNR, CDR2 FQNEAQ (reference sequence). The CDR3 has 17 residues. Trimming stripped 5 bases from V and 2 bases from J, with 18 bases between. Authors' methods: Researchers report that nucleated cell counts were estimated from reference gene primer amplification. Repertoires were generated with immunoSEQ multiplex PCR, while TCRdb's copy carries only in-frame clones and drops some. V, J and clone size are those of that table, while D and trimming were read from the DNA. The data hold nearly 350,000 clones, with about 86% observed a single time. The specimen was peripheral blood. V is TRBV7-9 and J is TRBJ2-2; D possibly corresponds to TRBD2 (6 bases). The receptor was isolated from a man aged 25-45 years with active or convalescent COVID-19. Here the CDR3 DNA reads TGTGCCAGCAGCCCTGCGGTTGCGGGGCCTAACACCGGGGAGCTGTTTTTT. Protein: CASSPAVAGPNTGELFF.